This T cell receptor (beta chain) was sequenced in a study of T cells in Graves' hyperthyroidism and ophthalmopathy. This clonotype was observed a handful of times. Its antigen remains unidentified. Patients were excluded for uncontrolled infection, other autoimmune disease, pregnancy or lactation. Germline V CDR1 and CDR2: DFQATT, SNEGSKA (reference sequence). The CDR3 totals 18 residues. The V and J ends lost 5 bases and 4 bases, in that order; junction bases with no gene match: 17. RNA transcripts yielded amplified TCR beta CDR3 regions. A set of HTBI primers served as the primers for a first-round RT-PCR of the TCR CDR3. TCRdb called the multiplex PCR reads again in MiXCR, with one record for every CDR3 protein. The sample has approximately 630,000 distinct CDR3 sequences; around 15% are singletons. Study results and caveats: In the analysis, a 13 V-J model separated ophthalmopathy from stable hyperthyroidism.

The chain is built from TRBV20-1 and TRBJ2-3; 11 bases fit TRBD2. The TCR originated in a woman in her twenties or thirties with Graves' hyperthyroidism. The sample taken for sequencing was blood. CDR3 nucleotide sequence: TGCAGTGCTCCGAAACGGCCGTCTAGCGGGAGGACGGCAGATACGCAGTATTTT. Residues: CSAPKRPSSGRTADTQYF.